This is a list of T cell receptor beta chains from one sample in a study of memory CD4+ T cells and cytomegalovirus serostatus. Sequencing was performed with immunoSEQ multiplex PCR; in TCRdb, only in-frame clones are kept and a portion is missing. The repertoire has approximately 40,000 clones, over 70% of them found once; the top ten carry 0.55%. What was sequenced was memory CD4+ T cells from blood. These receptors originate from an adult in good health and CMV-seronegative. CDR3s include the opening cysteine and the closing phenylalanine or tryptophan. A D gene is named only where the DNA matches it firmly. Clone size, where shown, is once, few, many, or a class for clones that have expanded.

cdr3_length: 15
clone_size: -
d_call: TRBD2
v_call: TRBV15
j_call: TRBJ2-3
cdr3_aa: CATSRETAGVGTQYF
cdr3_nt: TGTGCCACCAGCAGAGAAACAGCGGGGGTGGGTACGCAGTATTTT

cdr3_length: 11
clone_size: -
d_call: -
v_call: TRBV29-1
j_call: TRBJ1-2
cdr3_aa: CSVGAGDGYTF
cdr3_nt: TGCAGCGTTGGGGCAGGGGACGGCTACACCTTC

cdr3_length: 15
clone_size: -
d_call: -
v_call: TRBV7-2
j_call: TRBJ1-3
cdr3_aa: CASSLGGFSGNTIYF
cdr3_nt: TGTGCCAGCAGCTTAGGGGGGTTCTCTGGAAACACCATATATTTT

cdr3_length: 15
clone_size: -
d_call: TRBD1
v_call: TRBV6-5
j_call: TRBJ1-2
cdr3_aa: CASRQKNRGPGGYTF
cdr3_nt: TGTGCCAGCAGACAGAAGAACAGGGGGCCGGGTGGCTACACCTTC

cdr3_length: 14
clone_size: -
d_call: TRBD1
v_call: TRBV30
j_call: TRBJ1-2
cdr3_aa: CAWSVPEQGKGYTF
cdr3_nt: TGTGCCTGGAGTGTTCCTGAACAGGGGAAGGGCTACACCTTC

cdr3_length: 14
clone_size: -
d_call: -
v_call: TRBV4-1
j_call: TRBJ2-3
cdr3_aa: CASSLRRSTDTQYF
cdr3_nt: TGCGCCAGCAGCCTAAGACGAAGTACAGATACGCAGTATTTT

cdr3_length: 15
clone_size: -
d_call: TRBD1
v_call: TRBV6-6
j_call: TRBJ1-6
cdr3_aa: CASSYLGQFNSPLHF
cdr3_nt: TGTGCCAGCAGTTATTTGGGACAGTTTAATTCACCCCTCCACTTT

cdr3_length: 15
clone_size: -
d_call: -
v_call: TRBV18
j_call: TRBJ2-2
cdr3_aa: CASSPTGVIAGELFF
cdr3_nt: TGTGCCAGCTCACCCACAGGAGTTATCGCCGGGGAGCTGTTTTTT

cdr3_length: 15
clone_size: -
d_call: -
v_call: TRBV27
j_call: TRBJ1-1
cdr3_aa: CASSKTGVPNTEAFF
cdr3_nt: TGTGCCAGCAGTAAAACCGGGGTTCCGAACACTGAAGCTTTCTTT

cdr3_length: 12
clone_size: -
d_call: -
v_call: TRBV10-3
j_call: TRBJ2-1
cdr3_aa: CAIGAKWDEQFF
cdr3_nt: TGTGCCATCGGGGCGAAGTGGGATGAGCAGTTCTTC

cdr3_length: 12
clone_size: -
d_call: -
v_call: TRBV5-5
j_call: TRBJ2-3
cdr3_aa: CASSLSGKTQYF
cdr3_nt: TGTGCCAGCAGCTTGTCCGGGAAAACGCAGTATTTT

cdr3_length: 14
clone_size: few
d_call: -
v_call: TRBV6-1
j_call: TRBJ1-5
cdr3_aa: CASIQADLAQPQHF
cdr3_nt: TGTGCCAGCATCCAAGCGGACCTCGCGCAGCCCCAGCATTTT

cdr3_length: 13
clone_size: -
d_call: -
v_call: TRBV30
j_call: TRBJ1-6
cdr3_aa: CAWMEQVNSPLHF
cdr3_nt: TGTGCCTGGATGGAACAGGTTAATTCACCCCTCCACTTT

cdr3_length: 17
clone_size: -
d_call: -
v_call: TRBV19
j_call: TRBJ1-2
cdr3_aa: CASSIDLETLRTSGYTF
cdr3_nt: TGTGCCAGTAGTATAGATCTGGAGACGTTAAGGACTAGTGGCTACACCTTC

cdr3_length: 12
clone_size: -
d_call: -
v_call: TRBV5-6
j_call: TRBJ2-7
cdr3_aa: CASSRVGSEQYF
cdr3_nt: TGTGCCAGCAGCCGCGTAGGGTCCGAGCAGTACTTC

cdr3_length: 18
clone_size: few
d_call: -
v_call: TRBV9
j_call: TRBJ2-7
cdr3_aa: CASSVGGERSSVYYEQYF
cdr3_nt: TGTGCCAGCAGCGTAGGCGGGGAAAGAAGTTCGGTCTACTACGAGCAGTACTTC

cdr3_length: 14
clone_size: few
d_call: TRBD1
v_call: TRBV28
j_call: TRBJ1-2
cdr3_aa: CASTRDRGSGGYTF
cdr3_nt: TGTGCCAGCACCAGAGACAGGGGGAGTGGGGGCTACACCTTC

cdr3_length: 17
clone_size: -
d_call: TRBD1
v_call: TRBV7-6
j_call: TRBJ2-7
cdr3_aa: CASSLGGGRGRPGEQYF
cdr3_nt: TGTGCCAGCAGCTTAGGGGGTGGCAGGGGGCGCCCGGGGGAGCAGTACTTC

cdr3_length: 17
clone_size: few
d_call: -
v_call: TRBV10-1
j_call: TRBJ2-1
cdr3_aa: CASSESHTVVSYNEQFF
cdr3_nt: TGCGCCAGCAGTGAGTCCCATACAGTTGTTTCCTACAATGAGCAGTTCTTC

cdr3_length: 15
clone_size: -
d_call: -
v_call: TRBV2
j_call: TRBJ2-5
cdr3_aa: CASQDRTRDTETQYF
cdr3_nt: TGTGCCAGCCAGGACCGCACCAGAGATACTGAGACCCAGTACTTC

cdr3_length: 15
clone_size: -
d_call: -
v_call: TRBV2
j_call: TRBJ2-3
cdr3_aa: CASRAWGGGTDTQYF
cdr3_nt: TGTGCCAGCAGGGCGTGGGGAGGCGGCACAGATACGCAGTATTTT

cdr3_length: 14
clone_size: few
d_call: -
v_call: TRBV28
j_call: TRBJ1-5
cdr3_aa: CASSFGRGNQPQHF
cdr3_nt: TGTGCCAGCAGTTTCGGGAGAGGCAATCAGCCCCAGCATTTT

cdr3_length: 15
clone_size: -
d_call: -
v_call: TRBV30
j_call: TRBJ2-7
cdr3_aa: CAWGAGTAISYEQYF
cdr3_nt: TGTGCCTGGGGTGCCGGGACCGCAATCTCCTACGAGCAGTACTTC

cdr3_length: 20
clone_size: -
d_call: TRBD1
v_call: TRBV6-1
j_call: TRBJ1-1
cdr3_aa: CASSAPGQGGQGRRDTEAFF
cdr3_nt: TGTGCCAGCAGTGCCCCGGGACAGGGGGGTCAGGGGAGACGGGACACTGAAGCTTTCTTT

cdr3_length: 15
clone_size: -
d_call: TRBD1
v_call: TRBV25-1
j_call: TRBJ2-1
cdr3_aa: CASSMPGQVYNEQFF
cdr3_nt: TGTGCCAGCAGTATGCCGGGACAGGTATACAATGAGCAGTTCTTC

cdr3_length: 14
clone_size: -
d_call: -
v_call: TRBV2
j_call: TRBJ2-7
cdr3_aa: CASGRPISTGEQYF
cdr3_nt: TGTGCCAGCGGTAGACCTATATCGACCGGCGAGCAGTACTTC

cdr3_length: 12
clone_size: -
d_call: -
v_call: TRBV2
j_call: TRBJ1-2
cdr3_aa: CASNQQGSGYTF
cdr3_nt: TGTGCCAGCAATCAACAGGGTAGTGGCTACACCTTC

cdr3_length: 14
clone_size: -
d_call: TRBD1
v_call: TRBV13
j_call: TRBJ1-4
cdr3_aa: CASSLGQGFEKLFF
cdr3_nt: TGTGCCAGCAGCCTGGGACAGGGCTTTGAAAAACTGTTTTTT

cdr3_length: 14
clone_size: few
d_call: -
v_call: TRBV30
j_call: TRBJ1-1
cdr3_aa: CAWKQGKGNTEAFF
cdr3_nt: TGTGCCTGGAAACAGGGAAAGGGGAACACTGAAGCTTTCTTT

cdr3_length: 16
clone_size: -
d_call: -
v_call: TRBV5-1
j_call: TRBJ2-7
cdr3_aa: CASSSTLGGLVGEQYF
cdr3_nt: TGCGCCAGCAGCTCCACCCTAGGGGGTCTTGTGGGCGAGCAGTACTTC

cdr3_length: 15
clone_size: -
d_call: -
v_call: TRBV5-1
j_call: TRBJ2-1
cdr3_aa: CASSLRGAENNEQFF
cdr3_nt: TGCGCCAGCAGCTTGAGGGGGGCCGAGAACAATGAGCAGTTCTTC

cdr3_length: 12
clone_size: -
d_call: -
v_call: TRBV15
j_call: TRBJ2-5
cdr3_aa: CATSGEGETQYF
cdr3_nt: TGTGCCACCTCGGGTGAAGGGGAGACCCAGTACTTC

cdr3_length: 13
clone_size: -
d_call: -
v_call: TRBV5-1
j_call: TRBJ2-7
cdr3_aa: CASSFEPSYEQYF
cdr3_nt: TGCGCCAGCAGTTTTGAACCCTCTTACGAGCAGTACTTC

cdr3_length: 11
clone_size: few
d_call: -
v_call: TRBV30
j_call: TRBJ1-1
cdr3_aa: CAWMAGSKAFF
cdr3_nt: TGTGCCTGGATGGCAGGTTCTAAAGCTTTCTTT

cdr3_length: 15
clone_size: -
d_call: -
v_call: TRBV2
j_call: TRBJ1-2
cdr3_aa: CASSLQAGQGYGYTF
cdr3_nt: TGTGCCAGCAGTTTACAGGCAGGGCAAGGCTATGGCTACACCTTC

cdr3_length: 14
clone_size: -
d_call: -
v_call: TRBV14
j_call: TRBJ1-1
cdr3_aa: CASSPTDLNTEAFF
cdr3_nt: TGTGCCAGCAGCCCTACAGACTTGAACACTGAAGCTTTCTTT

cdr3_length: 14
clone_size: -
d_call: -
v_call: TRBV7-9
j_call: TRBJ2-1
cdr3_aa: CASSSDRLFNEQFF
cdr3_nt: TGTGCCAGCAGCTCAGACCGCTTATTCAATGAGCAGTTCTTC

cdr3_length: 13
clone_size: -
d_call: -
v_call: TRBV7-6
j_call: TRBJ1-2
cdr3_aa: CASSRRGADGYTF
cdr3_nt: TGTGCCAGCAGCCGGAGGGGGGCCGATGGCTACACCTTC

cdr3_length: 14
clone_size: -
d_call: -
v_call: TRBV7-6
j_call: TRBJ2-5
cdr3_aa: CASSFGGSGETQYF
cdr3_nt: TGTGCCAGCAGCTTCGGGGGATCAGGAGAGACCCAGTACTTC

cdr3_length: 12
clone_size: -
d_call: -
v_call: TRBV29-1
j_call: TRBJ1-2
cdr3_aa: CSVDGTNYGYTF
cdr3_nt: TGCAGCGTTGATGGCACTAACTATGGCTACACCTTC

cdr3_length: 15
clone_size: once
d_call: TRBD1
v_call: TRBV7-8
j_call: TRBJ1-2
cdr3_aa: CASRGQGTSMGGYTF
cdr3_nt: TGTGCCAGCAGGGGACAGGGGACTAGTATGGGGGGCTACACCTTC

cdr3_length: 12
clone_size: few
d_call: -
v_call: TRBV7-9
j_call: TRBJ2-5
cdr3_aa: CASSFDWETQYF
cdr3_nt: TGTGCCAGCAGCTTCGATTGGGAGACCCAGTACTTC

cdr3_length: 14
clone_size: -
d_call: -
v_call: TRBV7-2
j_call: TRBJ1-1
cdr3_aa: CASSLDNRNTEAFF
cdr3_nt: TGTGCCAGCAGCTTAGATAATCGTAACACTGAAGCTTTCTTT

cdr3_length: 15
clone_size: few
d_call: TRBD1
v_call: TRBV7-7
j_call: TRBJ2-7
cdr3_aa: CASSLGQGENYEQYF
cdr3_nt: TGTGCTAGCAGCTTGGGTCAGGGGGAGAACTACGAGCAGTACTTC

cdr3_length: 13
clone_size: -
d_call: -
v_call: TRBV7-2
j_call: TRBJ1-6
cdr3_aa: CASSTRRDSPLHF
cdr3_nt: TGTGCCAGCAGCACGCGTCGGGATTCACCCCTCCACTTT